Following are 18 T cell receptor beta chains from one sample sequenced in a study of early T cells in non-severe SARS-CoV-2 infection. TCRdb reprocessed the 5' RACE reads via MiXCR and lists one record per CDR3 protein. The sample has tens of thousands of distinct CDR3 sequences; 14% are singletons. The specimen sequenced was whole blood. The source of these receptors is an adult who was a healthcare worker with PCR-confirmed SARS-CoV-2 infection or an uninfected control (not recorded which).

At least ten counts were recorded for this clonotype. The V and J genes are TRBV6-1 and TRBJ1-2; no clear D. CDR1 MNHNS and CDR2 SASEGT come from the germline V gene. Trimming shortened V by 5 bases and J by 8 bases, and 12 bases separated the two germline ends. This CDR3 region has 12 residues. CDR3 amino acids: CASSYDRVGYTF. The DNA for the CDR3 is TGTGCCAGCAGTTACGATCGGGTCGGCTACACCTTC.

This clonotype was detected a few times. The V call is TRBV20-1, the J call TRBJ1-6; D unclear. The CDR3 consists of 14 residues. The V and J ends lost 6 bases and 3 bases respectively, with 12 bases between them. The germline CDR1 and CDR2 sequences are DFQATT and SNEGSKA (reference sequence). CDR3 coding DNA: TGCAGTGCCCCCAAAGGAGGCTATAATTCACCCCTCCACTTT. As protein: CSAPKGGYNSPLHF.

This clonotype appeared many times. This chain joins TRBV11-2 and TRBJ2-3; D gene unclear. The CDR3 is made up of 12 amino acids. Trimming stripped 1 base from V and 4 bases from J, with 3 bases between. Per the germline V gene, CDR1 is SGHAT and CDR2 is FQNNGV. The CDR3 DNA reads TGTGCCAGCAGCTTAGGGGCAGATACGCAGTATTTT. Its translation: CASSLGADTQYF.

This clonotype was counted only a few times. The V gene is TRBV10-3, the J gene TRBJ2-1; TRBD2 is a possible D gene (5 bases). The length of the CDR3 is 14 residues. Trimming left V 6 bases short and J 2 bases short, with 11 bases between. Germline V gene lookup returns CDR1 ENHRY and CDR2 SYGVKD. CDR3 protein: CAISQPGTYNEQFF. The DNA for the CDR3 is TGTGCCATCAGCCAACCCGGGACCTACAATGAGCAGTTCTTC.

This clonotype was recorded a few times. The rearrangement joins TRBV5-4 to TRBJ1-1; 7 nucleotides align to TRBD1. Germline V gives CDR1 SGHNT, CDR2 YYREEE (reference sequence). Germline trimming cut 1 base from V and 2 bases from J; bases unmatched to any gene: 5. CDR3 length: 15 residues. CDR3 loop: CASSLLGQSNTEAFF. Here the CDR3 DNA reads TGTGCCAGCAGCTTGTTGGGACAGTCCAACACTGAAGCTTTCTTT.

V and J are TRBV10-3 and TRBJ2-7; 8 nucleotides line up with TRBD2. The CDR3 loop spans 14 amino acids. The germline gives CDR1 ENHRY, CDR2 SYGVKD. The trim removed 10 bases at V and 2 bases at J, leaving 10 bases unmatched. CDR3: CATKFSGAPYEQYF. CDR3 nucleotides: TGTGCCACCAAGTTTAGCGGGGCCCCCTACGAGCAGTACTTC.

This clonotype came up a few times. J is TRBJ1-5 and V is TRBV2, with D perhaps matching TRBD1 (6 bases). The CDR3 runs 15 residues. V was clipped by 2 bases and J by 4 bases, with 12 bases between them. Germline CDR1 is SNHLY and CDR2 is FYNNEI. The CDR3 nucleotides are TGTGCCAGCAGTGAACTTCAGGGGACGAATCAGCCCCAGCATTTT. Translating gives CASSELQGTNQPQHF.

This chain joins TRBV7-9 and TRBJ1-6; TRBD1 agrees at 9 bases. The V and J ends lost 0 bases and 7 bases, in that order; junction bases with no gene match: 7. The CDR3 covers 17 residues. Per the germline V gene, CDR1 is SEHNR and CDR2 is FQNEAQ (reference sequence). For the CDR3, the DNA is TGTGCCAGCAGCTTAGCCCCGGACAGGGGCCCAAATTCACCCCTCCACTTT. Its protein product is CASSLAPDRGPNSPLHF.

This clonotype was counted many times. The CDR3 protein is CASSFSSGGETQYF. The CDR3 nucleotides read TGTGCCAGCAGTTTCTCTAGCGGGGGAGAGACCCAGTACTTC. The chain combines TRBV28 with TRBJ2-5; 10 bases are shared with TRBD2. CDR3 length: 14 residues. Germline V CDR1 and CDR2: MDHEN, SYDVKM. V shed 3 bases, J shed 4 bases, and the junction held 2 bases outside the gene matches.

This clonotype was recorded a few times. One end of the junction fails to match germline, which may point to a read error. The V call is TRBV7-7, the J call TRBJ2-3, with D maybe TRBD2 (6 bases). This CDR3 spans 14 amino acids. Germline-derived CDR1 and CDR2 are SSHAT and FNYEAQ (reference sequence). Here the CDR3 reads CASSLGEGTDTQYF. Here the CDR3 DNA reads TGTGCTAGCAGCTTAGGGGAGGGCACAGATACGCAGTATTTT.

This clonotype showed up just a few times. The gene calls are TRBV10-2 and TRBJ2-1; TRBD1 is a possible D gene (6 bases). Per the germline V gene, CDR1 is WSHSY and CDR2 is SAAADI. The CDR3 is 12 residues long. The ends were cut back, 0 bases at V and 12 bases at J, with 9 bases in the middle. This chain's CDR3 is CASSESGGGQFF. The CDR3 DNA is TGCGCCAGCAGTGAGTCAGGGGGTGGGCAGTTCTTC.

This clonotype was recorded a few times. This chain joins TRBV9 and TRBJ2-7, with D unresolved. Trimming shortened V by 0 bases and J by 6 bases, and 4 bases separated the two germline ends. This CDR3 is 11 amino acids long. CDR1 is SGDLS and CDR2 is YYNGEE in the germline V gene. The CDR3 loop is CASSVGGEQYF. In DNA form, the CDR3 reads TGTGCCAGCAGCGTAGGGGGCGAGCAGTACTTC.

This clonotype occurred a few times. The rearrangement links TRBV7-2 to TRBJ1-1, with no clear D. The CDR3 runs to 14 residues. The V end lost 6 bases, the J end lost 0 bases, and 11 bases lay between the germline ends. Germline V lookup: CDR1 SGHTA, CDR2 FQGNSA. CDR3 sequence (DNA): TGTGCCAGCAGGCAACAGACTTTGAACACTGAAGCTTTCTTT. It yields the protein CASRQQTLNTEAFF.

The rearrangement links TRBV2 to TRBJ2-7, with D possibly TRBD1 on 6 matching bases. The CDR3 runs 12 residues. Germline V gene lookup returns CDR1 SNHLY and CDR2 FYNNEI. V lost 7 bases and J lost 6, with 13 bases in between. The CDR3: CASMQGMGEQYF. The CDR3 nucleotides read TGTGCCAGCATGCAGGGGATGGGCGAGCAGTACTTC.

The J gene is TRBJ2-7, the V gene TRBV6-1, with D possibly TRBD2 on 5 matching bases. This CDR3 is built from 14 residues. CDR1 and CDR2 (germline): MNHNS, SASEGT. V was trimmed by 10 bases and J by 2 bases, leaving 18 bases between them. The CDR3 DNA reads TGTGCCATTTCAAGACGGGGAGATGCCTACGAGCAGTACTTC. It encodes CAISRRGDAYEQYF.

This clonotype was seen at least ten times. The chain is built from TRBV4-2 and TRBJ1-4; no firm D call. V was cut by 8 bases and J by 0 bases, with 16 bases left in between. This CDR3 is built from 16 residues. Germline V gives CDR1 LGHNA, CDR2 YNFKEQ. The CDR3 region has the DNA TGTGCCAGCTCCCTGGCGCCCCCCGCAACTAATGAAAAACTGTTTTTT. This translates into CASSLAPPATNEKLFF.

This clonotype was recorded many times. The V gene is TRBV29-1, the J gene TRBJ1-1, with TRBD1 matching 9 bases. This CDR3 has 15 amino acids. Germline CDR1 SQVTM, CDR2 ANQGSEA. V lost 0 bases and J lost 0; bases outside the gene matches: 2. The chain's CDR3 is CSVEEGDRVNTEAFF. The CDR3 bases are TGCAGCGTTGAAGAAGGGGACAGGGTGAACACTGAAGCTTTCTTT.

This clonotype came up many times. The genes are TRBV2 and TRBJ1-1, with TRBD1 matching 10 bases. The CDR3 has 13 residues. V was clipped by 4 bases and J by 10 bases; unmatched bases: 6. Germline V CDR1 and CDR2: SNHLY, FYNNEI. This CDR3 reads CASSADRGRLAFF. CDR3 DNA: TGTGCCAGCAGTGCTGACAGGGGGCGGTTAGCTTTCTTT.